This passage covers 28 T cell receptor beta chains from one sample sequenced in a study of blood T cell repertoires in COVID-19. Assay: immunoSEQ multiplex PCR; the TCRdb copy retains only in-frame clones and omits some. The table has 250,000 to 300,000 clones, roughly 90% seen once. Sequencing was carried out using PBMCs or T cells enriched from blood (not recorded which). These TCRs come from a woman aged 30 to 39 who had recovered from COVID-19.

The sample holds one count of this clone. This sequence joins TRBV19 and TRBJ1-2; 12 bases map to TRBD1. CDR3 length: 14 residues. Germline-derived CDR1 and CDR2 are LNHDA and SQIVND (reference sequence). Trimming took 6 bases from V and 5 from J; bases not matched to a gene: 4. The CDR3 here is CASRRDRGQYGYTF. CDR3 bases: TGTGCCAGTAGAAGGGACAGGGGGCAGTATGGCTACACCTTC. The full variable domain, completed using reference TRBV19 and TRBJ1-2, is DGGITQSPKYLFRKEGQNVTLSCEQNLNHDAMYWYRQDPGQGLRLIYYSQIVNDFQKGDIAEGYSVSREKKESFPLTVTSAQKNPTAFYLCASRRDRGQYGYTFGSGTRLTVV.

The chain has TRBV7-9 and TRBJ1-3; D unresolved. Looked up from germline, CDR1 is SEHNR and CDR2 is FQNEAQ (reference sequence). The V and J ends lost 5 bases and 0 bases respectively, with 14 bases between them. The CDR3 has 16 amino acids. CDR3 sequence reads: CASSLPTGISGNTIYF. Here the CDR3 DNA reads TGTGCCAGCAGCCTTCCGACGGGAATCTCTGGAAACACCATATATTTT.

CDR3 bases: TGTGCCACCACCCCGAGAGGGAGCGAAAACACTGAAGCTTTCTTT. This codes for CATTPRGSENTEAFF. This chain links TRBV15 with TRBJ1-1; D uncertain. This CDR3 comprises 15 residues. Trimming took 7 bases from V and 2 from J, leaving 17 bases between them. Germline loops: CDR1 LNHNV, CDR2 YYDKDF (reference sequence).

The J gene is TRBJ1-5, the V gene TRBV5-6, with TRBD1 identical over 7 bases. The ends lost 3 bases at V and 7 bases at J; junction bases unmatched: 10. Germline CDR1 reads SGHDT; CDR2 reads YYEEEE. The CDR3 has 15 residues. The chain's CDR3 is CASSSGAGGGQPQHF. The CDR3 nucleotides are TGTGCCAGCAGCTCCGGGGCAGGGGGAGGCCAGCCCCAGCATTTT.

The chain joins TRBV11-3 to TRBJ2-2; D gene uncertain. The CDR3 is made up of 14 amino acids. Trimming cost V 1 base and J 5 bases, with 8 bases left between them. CDR1 is SGHNT, CDR2 YENEEA, per germline. The CDR3 coding sequence is TGTGCCAGCAGCTTAGGCCAGTTAACCGGGGAGCTGTTTTTT. Amino acids: CASSLGQLTGELFF.

This clone was seen more than once but under ten times. The chain's CDR3 is CASSGHQGALNEQFF. Here the CDR3 DNA reads TGCGCCAGCAGCGGCCACCAGGGGGCTCTCAATGAGCAGTTCTTC. The chain is built from TRBV5-1 and TRBJ2-1; 8 nucleotides match TRBD1. CDR3 length: 15 residues. Germline V gene lookup returns CDR1 SGHRS and CDR2 YFSETQ. V gave up 4 bases and J gave up 6 bases; unmatched junction bases: 9. Based on the CDR3 plus reference TRBV5-1 and TRBJ2-1, the full variable domain is KAGVTQTPRYLIKTRGQQVTLSCSPISGHRSVSWYQQTPGQGLQFLFEYFSETQRNKGNFPGRFSGRQFSNSRSEMNVSTLELGDSALYLCASSGHQGALNEQFFGPGTRLTVL.

The chain links TRBV2 to TRBJ2-6; TRBD1 might be the D (5 bases). Trimming pared 5 bases from V and 1 base from J, leaving 27 bases between. Germline CDR1 SNHLY, CDR2 FYNNEI. This CDR3 region has 21 residues. CDR3 bases: TGTGCCAGCAGTAGGTCGGTAATTTATGGGGCGGCGATATCTGGGGCCAACGTCCTGACTTTC. Residues: CASSRSVIYGAAISGANVLTF.

The CDR3 spells CASSARVIPWEQYF. The CDR3 DNA sequence: TGTGCCAGCAGCGCCAGGGTCATACCCTGGGAGCAGTACTTC. This chain links TRBV13 with TRBJ2-7; D is possibly TRBD1 (5 bases). Germline V lookup: CDR1 PRHDT, CDR2 FYEKMQ (reference sequence). Trimming removed 5 bases from V and 7 bases from J, with 18 bases in between. This CDR3 is 14 amino acids long. Supplemented by reference TRBV13 and TRBJ2-7, the full variable domain reads AAGVIQSPRHLIKEKRETATLKCYPIPRHDTVYWYQQGPGQDPQFLISFYEKMQSDKGSIPDRFSAQQFSDYHSELNMSSLELGDSALYFCASSARVIPWEQYFGPGTRLTVT.

This chain connects TRBV7-8 to TRBJ1-1, with D possibly TRBD1 on 5 matching bases. The V gene's germline CDR1 is SGHVS and CDR2 FQNEAQ. V lost 5 bases and J 5 bases, leaving 18 bases between the germline ends. The length of the CDR3 is 15 residues. The DNA of the CDR3 is TGTGCCAGCAGCCTCGGATGGGGGGGACTGACTGAAGCTTTCTTT. As protein: CASSLGWGGLTEAFF.

V and J are TRBV9 and TRBJ1-6; 7 bases match TRBD1. The CDR3 has 14 residues. Losses at the gene ends were 3 bases for V and 8 bases for J; bases not matched to a gene: 5. Germline values: CDR1 SGDLS, CDR2 YYNGEE. The CDR3 loop is CASSEGGRDSPLHF. CDR3 nucleotides: TGTGCCAGCAGCGAAGGGGGCAGGGATTCACCCCTCCACTTT.

The J gene is TRBJ1-4, the V gene TRBV9; unclear D gene. Trimming left V 2 bases short and J 3 bases short, with 17 bases between. Germline V CDR1 and CDR2: SGDLS, YYNGEE. The length of the CDR3 is 17 residues. CDR3 loop: CASSVRQNGLANEKLFF. In DNA, the CDR3 is TGTGCCAGCAGCGTGAGGCAAAATGGATTGGCTAATGAAAAACTGTTTTTT.

The chain recombines TRBV12-3 or TRBV12-4 with TRBJ2-7; TRBD1 is a possible D gene (6 bases). The CDR3 has 13 residues. V lost 3 bases, J lost 6 bases, and 12 bases lay in between. The DNA of the CDR3 is TGTGCCAGCAGTTTTACAGGGTATGGCGAGCAGTACTTC. It is translated as CASSFTGYGEQYF.

This chain connects TRBV5-1 to TRBJ2-5, with D perhaps matching TRBD1 (6 bases). Germline loops: CDR1 SGHRS, CDR2 YFSETQ. Trimming removed 4 bases at V and 4 bases at J, with 11 bases between. The CDR3 is 13 residues long. CDR3 protein: CASSNTGRETQYF. The CDR3 bases are TGCGCCAGCAGCAACACAGGGAGAGAGACCCAGTACTTC. Filled out from reference TRBV5-1 and TRBJ2-5, the complete variable domain reads KAGVTQTPRYLIKTRGQQVTLSCSPISGHRSVSWYQQTPGQGLQFLFEYFSETQRNKGNFPGRFSGRQFSNSRSEMNVSTLELGDSALYLCASSNTGRETQYFGPGTRLLVL.

The V gene is TRBV3-1 (or the pseudogene TRBV3-2), the J gene TRBJ2-1; 7 bases align to TRBD2. Germline V gene sequence: CDR1 LGHDT, CDR2 YNNKEL (reference sequence). V gave up 0 bases and J gave up 5 bases; unmatched junction bases: 13. The CDR3 has 18 residues. CDR3 coding DNA: TGTGCCAGCAGCCAAGAGGGGGGGGATCGGAATCCCGACAATGAGCAGTTCTTC. Its translation is CASSQEGGDRNPDNEQFF.

The rearrangement joins TRBV28 to TRBJ1-5; TRBD1 matches at 7 bases. The CDR3 totals 15 residues. The V and J ends lost 11 bases and 0 bases, in that order; junction bases with no gene match: 10. Germline V CDR1 and CDR2: MDHEN, SYDVKM. The CDR3 loop is CAGTGQNFSNQPQHF. CDR3 nucleotides: TGTGCCGGAACGGGACAGAACTTTAGCAATCAGCCCCAGCATTTT. Based on the CDR3 plus reference TRBV28 and TRBJ1-5, the full variable domain is DVKVTQSSRYLVKRTGEKVFLECVQDMDHENMFWYRQDPGLGLRLIYFSYDVKMKEKGDIPEGYSVSREKKERFSLILESASTNQTSMYLCAGTGQNFSNQPQHFGDGTRLSIL.

The chain employs TRBV7-9 and TRBJ1-2; 7 bases line up with TRBD1. V shed 5 bases, J shed 7 bases, and the junction held 7 bases outside the gene matches. There are 13 residues in the CDR3. Germline V CDR1 and CDR2: SEHNR, FQNEAQ (reference sequence). The CDR3 here is CASSRDSSGGYTF. For the CDR3, the DNA is TGTGCCAGCAGCCGGGACAGTTCGGGTGGCTACACCTTC. Full variable domain (remainder filled in from reference TRBV7-9 and TRBJ1-2): DTGVSQNPRHKITKRGQNVTFRCDPISEHNRLYWYRQTLGQGPEFLTYFQNEAQLEKSRLLSDRFSAERPKGSFSTLEIQRTEQGDSAMYLCASSRDSSGGYTFGSGTRLTVV.

The J gene is TRBJ2-1, the V gene TRBV28; 8 bases are a match to TRBD1. Germline lookup yields CDR1 MDHEN and CDR2 SYDVKM. Trimming removed 7 bases from V and 8 bases from J; junction bases left unmatched: 10. The CDR3 contains 14 residues. The CDR3 DNA reads TGTGCCAGCAAAACGAGACAGGGGCGTGATGAGCAGTTCTTC. This sequence encodes CASKTRQGRDEQFF.

This clone was recorded a few times. The chain has TRBV7-2 and TRBJ2-6; D not certain. Germline CDR1 and CDR2: SGHTA and FQGNSA. The CDR3 consists of 16 residues. V was pared by 1 base and J by 4 bases, with 11 bases between. The DNA of the CDR3 is TGTGCCAGCAGCTTAGACCAACGAACAGGGGCCAACGTCCTGACTTTC. Its translation is CASSLDQRTGANVLTF.

This clone was seen only a few times. The chain links TRBV2 to TRBJ1-4, with 7 bases fitting TRBD1. After removal of 6 bases from V and 7 bases from J, the junction contained 2 bases not matched to a gene. The CDR3 totals 12 residues. The V gene's germline CDR1 is SNHLY and CDR2 FYNNEI. Written as DNA, the CDR3 is TGTGCCAGCAGGTGGGACAGTGAAAAACTGTTTTTT. Translated, it gives CASRWDSEKLFF.

The DNA of the CDR3 is TGCAGCGGAGGACAGGGGGTTCACAATGAGCAGTTCTTC. This codes for CSGGQGVHNEQFF. The J gene is TRBJ2-1, the V gene TRBV29-1; 10 bases are a match to TRBD1. CDR1 SQVTM and CDR2 ANQGSEA come from the germline V gene. The CDR3 is 13 amino acids. The ends lost 7 bases at V and 5 bases at J; junction bases unmatched: 5.

V is TRBV5-1 and J is TRBJ2-1, with D possibly being TRBD1 (6 bases). Trimming shortened V by 7 bases and J by 0 bases, and 17 bases separated the two germline ends. The germline gives CDR1 SGHRS, CDR2 YFSETQ. CDR3 length: 16 residues. CDR3 DNA: TGCGCCAGCGCCAGTGGGGACACCGGCTCCTACAATGAGCAGTTCTTC. It specifies CASASGDTGSYNEQFF.

The J gene is TRBJ1-6, the V gene TRBV6-1; weak D call: TRBD1 (5 bases). The CDR3 is 13 residues long. Looked up from germline, CDR1 is MNHNS and CDR2 is SASEGT. The V gene lost 2 bases and the J gene lost 10 bases, with 9 bases spanning the gap. CDR3 sequence (DNA): TGTGCCAGCAGTGAATCAAGGGGATCACCCCTCCACTTT. Residues: CASSESRGSPLHF.

The sample holds one count of this clone. The chain joins TRBV27 to TRBJ2-7; D not certain. CDR3 length: 18 amino acids. Trimming left V 2 bases short and J 0 bases short, with 20 bases between. Per germline, CDR1 MNHEY and CDR2 SMNVEV (reference sequence). CDR3 sequence reads: CASSLGFTRLQYSYEQYF. The CDR3 coding sequence is TGTGCCAGCAGTTTAGGGTTCACGAGGCTCCAATACTCCTACGAGCAGTACTTC.

The chain employs TRBV12-3 or TRBV12-4 and TRBJ1-5; D ambiguous. The CDR3 length is 13 residues. Trimming took off 7 bases at V and 0 bases at J, with 7 bases between the two ends. CDR3 in amino acids: CASTLNSNQPQHF. Here the CDR3 DNA reads TGTGCCAGCACACTTAATAGCAATCAGCCCCAGCATTTT.

The CDR3 bases are TGTGCCACCAGCAGTCGACAGGCACTCAACTATGGCTACACCTTC. The encoded protein is CATSSRQALNYGYTF. The chain links TRBV15 to TRBJ1-2, with D possibly being TRBD1 (6 bases). Germline lookup yields CDR1 LNHNV and CDR2 YYDKDF (reference sequence). Between the trimmed V and J ends, which lost 3 bases and 2 bases, there was a span of 13 bases. CDR3 length equals 15 residues.

The gene calls are TRBV5-5 and TRBJ2-5, with a tentative D call TRBD2 (5 bases). The ends were cut back, 1 base at V and 3 bases at J, with 13 bases in the middle. CDR1 is SGHKS and CDR2 is YYEKEE in the germline V gene (reference sequence). This CDR3 region has 15 residues. The chain's CDR3 is CASSLKFDGKETQYF. CDR3 nucleotides: TGTGCCAGCAGCTTGAAGTTTGACGGGAAAGAGACCCAGTACTTC.

The rearrangement uses TRBV6-5 and TRBJ1-1; the D gene is possibly TRBD1 (5 bases). The CDR3 contains 15 residues. Per the germline V gene, CDR1 is MNHEY and CDR2 is SVGAGI. V was clipped by 6 bases and J by 2 bases, with 16 bases between them. CDR3 in amino acids: CASRLTGGTNTEAFF. The CDR3 bases are TGTGCCAGCAGACTAACCGGGGGAACAAACACTGAAGCTTTCTTT.

The V call is TRBV5-6, the J call TRBJ1-5, with TRBD1 matching over 9 bases. Germline V gene lookup returns CDR1 SGHDT and CDR2 YYEEEE. The CDR3 runs 15 residues. V dropped 4 bases and J dropped 3; count of bases not matched to a gene: 5. As DNA, the CDR3 is TGTGCCAGCAGCAGGGACAGGGACTACAATCAGCCCCAGCATTTT. Amino acids: CASSRDRDYNQPQHF.